This TCR beta chain was obtained from a study of OX40 agonist ivuxolimab in advanced cancers. Study-wide background: Administration of intravenous ivuxolimab to patients occurred every 2 weeks at 0.01 to 10 mg/kg.

The germline CDR1 and CDR2 sequences are GTSNPN and SVGIG (reference sequence). The CDR3 consists of 14 residues. With 5 bases removed from V and 2 bases from J, the gap between germline ends came to 15 bases. Drawing of blood for sampling happened at baseline, at cycle 4 day 1, and at cycle 7 day 1. With respect to this clone: Its antigen is not known.

Measured with immunoSEQ multiplex PCR; TCRdb has only the in-frame clones, and not every one. Of some 40,000 clones listed, roughly nine tenths are singletons. Study-level findings and limits: By week 6 at 0.1 to 3.0 mg/kg, blood CD4+ and CD8+ T cells had expanded clonally.

This chain links TRBV30 with TRBJ2-5; D assignment may be TRBD1 or TRBD2 (5 bases each). The clonotype originates from an adult with an advanced solid tumor such as melanoma, head and neck, liver or kidney cancer. This material consisted of CD4+ or CD8+ T cells sorted from blood, taken in a trial of the OX40 agonist ivuxolimab. The CDR3 protein is CAWGGEVVQETQYF. The CDR3 DNA follows: TGTGCCTGGGGGGGAGAGGTGGTACAAGAGACCCAGTACTTC.